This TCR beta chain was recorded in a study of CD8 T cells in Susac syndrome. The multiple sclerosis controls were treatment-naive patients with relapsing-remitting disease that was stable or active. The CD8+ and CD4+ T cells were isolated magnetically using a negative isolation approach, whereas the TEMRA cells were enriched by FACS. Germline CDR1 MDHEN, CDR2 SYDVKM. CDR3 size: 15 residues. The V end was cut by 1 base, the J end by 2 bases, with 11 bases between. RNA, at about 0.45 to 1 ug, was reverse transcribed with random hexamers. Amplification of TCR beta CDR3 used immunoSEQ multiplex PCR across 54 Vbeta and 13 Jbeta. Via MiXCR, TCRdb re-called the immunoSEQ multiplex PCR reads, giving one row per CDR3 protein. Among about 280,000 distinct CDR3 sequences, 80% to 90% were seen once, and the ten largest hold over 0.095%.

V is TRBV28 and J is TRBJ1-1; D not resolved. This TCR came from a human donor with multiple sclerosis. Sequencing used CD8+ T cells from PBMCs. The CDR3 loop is CASSLFREPNTEAFF. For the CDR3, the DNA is TGTGCCAGCAGTTTATTTCGGGAGCCAAACACTGAAGCTTTCTTT.